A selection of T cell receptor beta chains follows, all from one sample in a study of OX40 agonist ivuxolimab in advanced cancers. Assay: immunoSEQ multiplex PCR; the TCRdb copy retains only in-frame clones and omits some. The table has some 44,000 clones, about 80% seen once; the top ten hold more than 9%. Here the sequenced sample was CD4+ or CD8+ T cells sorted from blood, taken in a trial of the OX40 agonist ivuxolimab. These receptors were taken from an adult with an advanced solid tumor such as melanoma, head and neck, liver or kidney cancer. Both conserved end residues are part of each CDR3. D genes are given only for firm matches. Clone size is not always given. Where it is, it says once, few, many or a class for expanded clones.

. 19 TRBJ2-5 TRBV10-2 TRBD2 CASSESNRLAGGPGETQYF TGCGCCAGCAGTGAGTCGAACCGACTAGCGGGAGGGCCTGGAGAGACCCAGTACTTC
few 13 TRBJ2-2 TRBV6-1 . CASSEIRGGELFF TGTGCCAGCAGTGAAATCCGGGGCGGGGAGCTGTTTTTT
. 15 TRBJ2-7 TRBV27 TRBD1 CASSLRDRGFYEQYF TGTGCCAGCAGTTTGCGGGACAGGGGTTTCTACGAGCAGTACTTC
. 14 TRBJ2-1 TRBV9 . CASSVVGGTGEQFF TGTGCCAGCAGCGTAGTAGGGGGAACTGGTGAGCAGTTCTTC
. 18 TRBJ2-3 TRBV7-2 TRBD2 CASSLGLAGGGRTDTQYF TGTGCCAGCAGCTTAGGACTAGCGGGAGGAGGTCGGACAGATACGCAGTATTTT
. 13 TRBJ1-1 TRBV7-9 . CASSLRRNTEAFF TGTGCCAGCAGCTTACGGAGGAACACTGAAGCTTTCTTT
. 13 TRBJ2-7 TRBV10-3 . CAIRRDVSYEQYF TGTGCCATCAGGAGGGACGTCTCCTACGAGCAGTACTTC
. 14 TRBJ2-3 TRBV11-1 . CASSLFRSTDTQYF TGTGCCAGCAGCTTATTCCGTAGCACAGATACGCAGTATTTT
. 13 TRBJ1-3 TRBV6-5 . CATTDRTGNTIYF TGTGCCACCACCGACAGAACTGGAAACACCATATATTTT
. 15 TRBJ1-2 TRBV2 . CASIPNTGTNYGYTF TGTGCCAGCATCCCGAACACAGGGACTAACTATGGCTACACCTTC
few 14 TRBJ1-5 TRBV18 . CASSPGGGNQPQHF TGTGCCAGCTCACCAGGCGGAGGCAATCAGCCCCAGCATTTT
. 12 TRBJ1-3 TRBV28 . CASSLDQVPKYF TGTGCCAGCAGTTTAGACCAGGTGCCTAAATATTTT
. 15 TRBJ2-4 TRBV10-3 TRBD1 CAISDGTGVLNIQYF TGTGCCATCAGTGATGGGACAGGCGTTTTAAACATTCAGTACTTC
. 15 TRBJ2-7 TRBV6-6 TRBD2 CASSGTSGLKDEQYF TGTGCCAGCAGCGGGACTAGCGGGTTAAAGGACGAGCAGTACTTC
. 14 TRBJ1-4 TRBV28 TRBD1 CASSSDRVGEKLFF TGTGCCAGCAGTTCCGACAGGGTCGGGGAAAAACTGTTTTTT
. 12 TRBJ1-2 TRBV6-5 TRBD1 CASQGAGYGYTF TGTGCCAGCCAGGGGGCGGGCTATGGCTACACCTTC
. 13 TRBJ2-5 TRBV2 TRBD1 CASSPRGRETQYF TGTGCCAGCAGTCCCAGGGGGCGGGAGACCCAGTACTTC
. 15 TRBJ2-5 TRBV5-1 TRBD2 CASSQIGLAGETQYF TGCGCCAGCAGCCAAATAGGACTAGCGGGTGAGACCCAGTACTTC
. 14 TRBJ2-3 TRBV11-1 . CASSLGTDGDTQYF TGTGCCAGCAGCTTAGGCACCGACGGTGATACGCAGTATTTT
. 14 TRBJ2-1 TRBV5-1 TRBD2 CASTSLAGLNEQFF TGCGCCAGCACCTCACTAGCGGGCCTCAATGAGCAGTTCTTC
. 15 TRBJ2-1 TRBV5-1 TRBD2 CASSLRASGSNEQFF TGCGCCAGCAGCCTCCGGGCTAGCGGGAGCAATGAGCAGTTCTTC
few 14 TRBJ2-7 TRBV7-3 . CASSLAGRDYEQYF TGTGCCAGCAGCTTGGCGGGACGGGATTACGAGCAGTACTTC
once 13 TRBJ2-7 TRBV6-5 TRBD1 CASSRDRDYEQYF TGTGCCAGCAGCCGGGACAGGGATTACGAGCAGTACTTC
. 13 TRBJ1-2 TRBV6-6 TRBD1 CASSRQGGDGYTF TGTGCCAGCAGTCGTCAGGGGGGAGATGGCTACACCTTC
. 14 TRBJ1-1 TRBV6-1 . CASSEGLANTEAFF TGTGCCAGCAGTGAAGGTCTGGCGAACACTGAAGCTTTCTTT
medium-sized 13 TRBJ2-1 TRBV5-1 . CASSLDVGNEQFF TGCGCCAGCAGCCTGGATGTGGGTAATGAGCAGTTCTTC
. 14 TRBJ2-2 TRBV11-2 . CASSLYSESGELFF TGTGCCAGCAGCTTATACAGCGAGAGCGGGGAGCTGTTTTTT
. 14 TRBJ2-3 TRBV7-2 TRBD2 CASSTGLGADTQYF TGTGCCAGCAGCACCGGACTAGGAGCAGATACGCAGTATTTT
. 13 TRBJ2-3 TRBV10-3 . CAISESGADTQYF TGTGCCATCAGTGAGTCGGGAGCAGATACGCAGTATTTT
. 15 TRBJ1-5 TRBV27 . CASSFDGVSNQPQHF TGTGCCAGCAGTTTCGACGGGGTGAGCAATCAGCCCCAGCATTTT
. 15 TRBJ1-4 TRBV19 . CASSARVTGGEKLFF TGTGCCAGTAGTGCCCGGGTAACTGGGGGTGAAAAACTGTTTTTT
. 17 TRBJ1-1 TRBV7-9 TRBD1 CASSLGKLRGLNTEAFF TGTGCCAGCAGCTTGGGGAAACTCAGGGGGCTGAACACTGAAGCTTTCTTT
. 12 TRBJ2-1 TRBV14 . CASSQVLIEQFF TGTGCCAGCAGCCAAGTCCTAATTGAGCAGTTCTTC
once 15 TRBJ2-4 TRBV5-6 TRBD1 CASRKQGISKNIQYF TGTGCCAGCAGGAAACAGGGGATCTCCAAAAACATTCAGTACTTC
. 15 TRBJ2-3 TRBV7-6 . CASSPAGANTDTQYF TGTGCCAGCAGTCCAGCTGGCGCGAACACAGATACGCAGTATTTT
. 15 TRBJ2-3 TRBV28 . CASSPVQGDQDTQYF TGTGCCAGCAGTCCCGTCCAGGGAGATCAAGATACGCAGTATTTT
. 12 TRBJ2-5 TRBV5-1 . CASSSSQETQYF TGCGCCAGCAGCTCATCCCAAGAGACCCAGTACTTC
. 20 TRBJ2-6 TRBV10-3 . CAISDNGGRAIAPGANVLTF TGTGCCATCAGTGACAATGGGGGACGAGCGATTGCCCCTGGGGCCAACGTCCTGACTTTC
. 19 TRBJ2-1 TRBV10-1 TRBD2 CASSDYLGTSGRGINEQFF TGCGCCAGCAGTGATTACCTCGGGACTAGCGGGAGGGGGATAAATGAGCAGTTCTTC
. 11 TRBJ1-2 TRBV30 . CAGWTVYGYTF TGTGCCGGTTGGACGGTATATGGCTACACCTTC
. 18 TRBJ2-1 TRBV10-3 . CAISESSFNVSSYNEQFF TGTGCCATCAGTGAGTCCTCGTTTAATGTCAGCTCCTACAATGAGCAGTTCTTC
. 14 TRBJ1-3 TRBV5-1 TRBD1 CASRLTGVGNTIYF TGCGCCAGCAGGTTGACAGGGGTGGGAAACACCATATATTTT
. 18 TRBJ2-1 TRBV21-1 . CASSKEELAGGVYNEQFF TGTGCCAGCAGCAAAGAGGAATTAGCAGGGGGTGTCTACAATGAGCAGTTCTTC
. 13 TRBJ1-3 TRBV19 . CASISTFLATIYF TGTGCCAGTATTTCAACATTCCTGGCCACCATATATTTT
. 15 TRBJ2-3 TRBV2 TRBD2 CASSVLAGGGDTQYF TGTGCCAGCAGTGTCCTAGCGGGAGGGGGGGATACGCAGTATTTT
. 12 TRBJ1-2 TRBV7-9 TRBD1 CASSLDRAGYTF TGTGCCAGCAGCTTGGACAGGGCGGGCTACACCTTC
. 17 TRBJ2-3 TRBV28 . CASSFGRGGAATDTQYF TGTGCCAGCAGTTTCGGTAGGGGGGGGGCTGCCACAGATACGCAGTATTTT
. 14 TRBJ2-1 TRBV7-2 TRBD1 CASSWGTGGNEQFF TGTGCCAGCAGCTGGGGGACAGGGGGCAATGAGCAGTTCTTC
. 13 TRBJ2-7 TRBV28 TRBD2 CASRGGSAHEQYF TGTGCCAGCAGGGGCGGGAGCGCCCACGAGCAGTACTTC
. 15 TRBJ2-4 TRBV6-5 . CASAKGTAGEVIQYF TGTGCCAGCGCTAAAGGGACCGCAGGGGAGGTCATTCAGTACTTC
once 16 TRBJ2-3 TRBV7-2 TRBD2 CASSPRSGGAGDTQYF TGTGCCAGCAGCCCCCGGTCGGGGGGAGCAGGAGATACGCAGTATTTT
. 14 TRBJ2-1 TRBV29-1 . CSVVGRGTYNEQFF TGCAGCGTTGTTGGACGAGGGACCTACAATGAGCAGTTCTTC
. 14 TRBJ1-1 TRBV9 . CASSPRRAHTEAFF TGTGCCAGCAGTCCTCGAAGGGCCCACACTGAAGCTTTCTTT
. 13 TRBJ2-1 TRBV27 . CASIKDGVGEQFF TGTGCCAGCATCAAGGATGGGGTCGGTGAGCAGTTCTTC
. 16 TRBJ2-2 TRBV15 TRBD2 CATSRVSGAHTGELFF TGTGCCACCAGCAGAGTCAGCGGGGCTCACACCGGGGAGCTGTTTTTT
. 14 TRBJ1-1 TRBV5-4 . CASSLILGGSEAFF TGTGCCAGCAGCTTGATCCTCGGGGGCTCTGAAGCTTTCTTT
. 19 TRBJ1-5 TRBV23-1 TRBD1 CASSKGSRGQEVRNQPQHF TGCGCCAGCAGTAAAGGGAGTAGAGGACAGGAGGTGCGCAATCAGCCCCAGCATTTT